The 21 T cell receptor beta chains below were found in one sample sequenced in a study of identical twins (dated by TCRdb to between 2015 and 2016). Library prep was done by 5' RACE. TCRdb names Illumina HiSeq 2000 as the instrument used. In TCRdb, the public reads were trimmed at Q25 with fastp and aligned with MiXCR, with productive beta chains retained. Each CDR3 protein gets just one entry, which takes the most common genes and DNA from the rows behind it. This sample gives around 1.7 million distinct CDR3 sequences in total; 25% to 35% of them show up just once. The ten largest clones capture more than 0.25% of the sample. The specimen sequenced was cord blood. Receptor source: a newborn girl in good health.

This clonotype was detected only a few times. The chain employs TRBV27 and TRBJ1-5, with TRBD1 as a possible D gene (5 bases). The CDR3 contains 16 residues. Germline loops: CDR1 MNHEY, CDR2 SMNVEV (reference sequence). V was shortened by 6 bases and J by 1 base, with 16 bases between the two germline ends. The CDR3 loop is CASSPDKGRSNQPQHF. As DNA, the CDR3 is TGTGCCAGCAGCCCCGACAAGGGGAGGAGCAATCAGCCCCAGCATTTT.

The chain recombines TRBV11-2 with TRBJ2-3; possible D gene TRBD2, 6 bases. The CDR3 runs to 19 residues. Germline loops: CDR1 SGHAT, CDR2 FQNNGV. Trimming left V 1 base short and J 0 bases short, with 20 bases between. CDR3 loop: CASSLVCGEARVSTDTQYF. The DNA for the CDR3 is TGTGCCAGCAGCTTAGTCTGTGGGGAGGCACGAGTTAGCACAGATACGCAGTATTTT.

The V call is TRBV14, the J call TRBJ1-2; perhaps TRBD1 as D (6 bases). V lost 3 bases and J 4 bases, leaving 18 bases between the germline ends. The CDR3 contains 16 residues. CDR1 is SGHDN, CDR2 FVKESK, per germline. CDR3 DNA: TGTGCCAGCAGCCAGTCAACAGGGATATCGGGCTATGGCTACACCTTC. It yields the protein CASSQSTGISGYGYTF.

The chain combines TRBV14 with TRBJ1-2; perhaps TRBD1 as D (5 bases). V was pared by 3 bases and J by 7 bases, with 12 bases between. Germline V gene sequence: CDR1 SGHDN, CDR2 FVKESK. The CDR3 loop spans 13 amino acids. The CDR3 loop reads CASSQRYRSGYTF. The CDR3 DNA reads TGTGCCAGCAGCCAGCGTTACAGGTCTGGCTACACCTTC.

At least ten counts were recorded for this clonotype. This sequence joins TRBV5-1 and TRBJ1-1, with unresolved D. The germline V and J ends were trimmed by 3 bases and 1 base, with 7 bases remaining between them. This CDR3 region has 13 residues. The germline CDR1 and CDR2 sequences are SGHRS and YFSETQ. CDR3 amino acids: CASSSHRNTEAFF. DNA of the CDR3: TGCGCCAGCAGCTCCCACAGGAACACTGAAGCTTTCTTT.

There are a few counts of this clonotype. The CDR3 coding sequence is TGCGCCAGCAGCTTGCAGACTAGCGGGTACAATGAGCAGTACTTC. Encoded protein: CASSLQTSGYNEQYF. J is TRBJ2-7 and V is TRBV5-1; TRBD2 agrees at 10 bases. Germline loops: CDR1 SGHRS, CDR2 YFSETQ. Trimming took 1 base from V and 7 from J; bases not matched to a gene: 8. The CDR3 consists of 15 residues. Full variable domain (missing parts from reference TRBV5-1 and TRBJ2-7): KAGVTQTPRYLIKTRGQQVTLSCSPISGHRSVSWYQQTPGQGLQFLFEYFSETQRNKGNFPGRFSGRQFSNSRSEMNVSTLELGDSALYLCASSLQTSGYNEQYFGPGTRLTVT.

The gene calls are TRBV10-3 and TRBJ2-3; TRBD1 aligns across 8 bases. The CDR3 spans 14 residues. The V and J ends lost 7 bases and 1 base, in that order; junction bases with no gene match: 4. Germline CDR1 ENHRY, CDR2 SYGVKD. CDR3 region: CAINPGQGTDTQYF. The CDR3 coding sequence is TGTGCCATCAACCCGGGACAGGGCACAGATACGCAGTATTTT.

The chain carries TRBV5-1 and TRBJ2-7; D is possibly TRBD1 (5 bases). V was pared by 4 bases and J by 0 bases, with 14 bases between. This CDR3 region has 15 residues. Germline V CDR1 and CDR2: SGHRS, YFSETQ. DNA of the CDR3: TGCGCCAGCAGCCCGACGACAGCGAGCTCCTACGAGCAGTACTTC. Translated: CASSPTTASSYEQYF.

The chain has TRBV6-6 and TRBJ2-1; 8 bases map to TRBD1. CDR1 MNHNY and CDR2 SVGAGI come from the germline V gene (reference sequence). Trimming took 6 bases from V and 9 from J; bases not matched to a gene: 10. The CDR3 length is 14 residues. For the CDR3, the DNA is TGTGCCAGCAGCCCGACAGGGGAGGTTTGTGAGCAGTTCTTC. This gives the protein CASSPTGEVCEQFF.

The genes are TRBV28 and TRBJ2-6, with a tentative D call TRBD1 (6 bases). V was clipped by 5 bases and J by 2 bases, with 16 bases between them. This CDR3 has 17 residues. Germline CDR1 reads MDHEN; CDR2 reads SYDVKM. CDR3 in DNA: TGTGCCAGCAGTCCAAGTACAGGGTTCCCTGGGGCCAACGTCCTGACTTTC. Residues: CASSPSTGFPGANVLTF.

This clonotype was detected many times. The chain employs TRBV29-1 and TRBJ2-7, with 8 bases that match TRBD2. Trimming cost V 0 bases and J 4 bases; bases outside gene matches: 8. The germline CDR1 and CDR2 sequences are SQVTM and ANQGSEA. The CDR3 consists of 15 residues. The CDR3 nucleotides read TGCAGCGTTGAAGAAGGCAGCGGGAGAGGATACGAGCAGTACTTC. Translation: CSVEEGSGRGYEQYF.

There are a few counts of this clonotype. A much larger clone is a single base away; this may be a read error. The genes are TRBV6-5 and TRBJ2-4, with a possible D match to TRBD2 (6 bases). CDR3 length equals 13 residues. Germline CDR1 is MNHEY and CDR2 is SVGAGI. The V and J ends lost 2 bases and 4 bases respectively, with 6 bases between them. In DNA, the CDR3 is TGTGCCAGCAGTTACCGGGGGAAAAACATTCAGTACTTC. Its protein is CASSYRGKNIQYF.

Turning to this clonotype: Germline is not matched at one junction end, which may reflect a read error. The rearrangement links TRBV4-1 to TRBJ2-1; tentative D call: TRBD2 (6 bases). CDR1 and CDR2 (germline): MGHRA, YSYEKL. The CDR3 runs 17 residues. Here the CDR3 reads CASNQDDAGSSYNEQFF. In DNA form, the CDR3 reads TGCGCCAGCAACCAAGATGACGCGGGGAGCTCCTACAATGAGCAGTTCTTC.

Remarks on this clonotype: An end of the junction does not agree with germline; a read error may underlie this. V is TRBV28 and J is TRBJ2-3; D not resolved. This CDR3 contains 15 residues. The V gene's germline CDR1 is MDHEN and CDR2 SYDVKM. The chain's CDR3 is CAGSPTDSSTDTQYF. Written as DNA, the CDR3 is TGTGCCGGCAGCCCCACCGATTCTAGCACAGATACGCAGTATTTT.

The chain links TRBV27 to TRBJ2-2; D may be TRBD1 (6 bases). With 4 bases removed from V and 2 bases from J, the gap between germline ends came to 8 bases. The CDR3 sequence is 14 residues long. Germline CDR1 MNHEY, CDR2 SMNVEV (reference sequence). CDR3 protein: CASSWGRNTGELFF. DNA of the CDR3: TGTGCCAGCAGTTGGGGGCGAAACACCGGGGAGCTGTTTTTT.

This chain uses TRBV28 with TRBJ2-7, with 7 bases that match TRBD2. From germline, CDR1 is MDHEN and CDR2 SYDVKM. J lost 6 bases, V lost 6 bases, and 5 bases had no gene match. The CDR3 is 12 residues long. The CDR3, as DNA: TGTGCCAGCAGCCGTAGACTAGCCGAGCAGTACTTC. Protein product: CASSRRLAEQYF.

The V call is TRBV6-5, the J call TRBJ1-5; a weak D match, TRBD1 (5 bases). Deletions cut 0 bases from V and 3 bases from J, with 18 bases between. This CDR3 has 18 amino acids. Looked up from germline, CDR1 is MNHEY and CDR2 is SVGAGI. The CDR3 region has the DNA TGTGCCAGCAGTTACTCGAGTGGAGGGGCCTCCTCCAATCAGCCCCAGCATTTT. This gives the protein CASSYSSGGASSNQPQHF.

This clonotype was seen a handful of times. The gene calls are TRBV28 and TRBJ1-2; a weak D match, TRBD1 (6 bases). Trimming shortened V by 4 bases and J by 4 bases, and 16 bases separated the two germline ends. The CDR3 loop spans 15 amino acids. Per the germline V gene, CDR1 is MDHEN and CDR2 is SYDVKM. This CDR3 is CASSSPHRVGYGYTF. The CDR3 coding sequence is TGTGCCAGCAGTTCCCCCCACAGGGTCGGCTATGGCTACACCTTC.

This clonotype was seen a few times. The chain couples TRBV6-6 to TRBJ1-5; 11 bases align to TRBD1. The CDR3 sequence is 17 residues long. Trimming removed 7 bases from V and 0 bases from J; junction bases left unmatched: 8. The germline CDR1 and CDR2 sequences are MNHNY and SVGAGI (reference sequence). The DNA for the CDR3 is TGTGCCAGCACTAGGACAGGGGGCGCCTATAGCAATCAGCCCCAGCATTTT. It codes for CASTRTGGAYSNQPQHF.

This chain joins TRBV10-3 and TRBJ1-2; 7 bases line up with TRBD1. The V segment lost 6 bases and the J segment 6 bases; nucleotides outside the gene matches: 13. Germline CDR1 ENHRY, CDR2 SYGVKD. The CDR3 runs 15 residues. The CDR3 spells CAISAGQASLDGYTF. The CDR3 DNA follows: TGTGCCATCAGCGCCGGACAGGCAAGTCTGGATGGCTACACCTTC.

This chain connects TRBV5-1 to TRBJ2-3, with 9 bases aligning to TRBD2. J was trimmed by 3 bases and V by 0 bases; bases with no gene match: 5. This CDR3 is 16 amino acids long. Per the germline V gene, CDR1 is SGHRS and CDR2 is YFSETQ. The CDR3 spells CASSLVLAGQTDTQYF. The CDR3 DNA reads as TGCGCCAGCAGCTTGGTTCTAGCGGGGCAGACAGATACGCAGTATTTT.